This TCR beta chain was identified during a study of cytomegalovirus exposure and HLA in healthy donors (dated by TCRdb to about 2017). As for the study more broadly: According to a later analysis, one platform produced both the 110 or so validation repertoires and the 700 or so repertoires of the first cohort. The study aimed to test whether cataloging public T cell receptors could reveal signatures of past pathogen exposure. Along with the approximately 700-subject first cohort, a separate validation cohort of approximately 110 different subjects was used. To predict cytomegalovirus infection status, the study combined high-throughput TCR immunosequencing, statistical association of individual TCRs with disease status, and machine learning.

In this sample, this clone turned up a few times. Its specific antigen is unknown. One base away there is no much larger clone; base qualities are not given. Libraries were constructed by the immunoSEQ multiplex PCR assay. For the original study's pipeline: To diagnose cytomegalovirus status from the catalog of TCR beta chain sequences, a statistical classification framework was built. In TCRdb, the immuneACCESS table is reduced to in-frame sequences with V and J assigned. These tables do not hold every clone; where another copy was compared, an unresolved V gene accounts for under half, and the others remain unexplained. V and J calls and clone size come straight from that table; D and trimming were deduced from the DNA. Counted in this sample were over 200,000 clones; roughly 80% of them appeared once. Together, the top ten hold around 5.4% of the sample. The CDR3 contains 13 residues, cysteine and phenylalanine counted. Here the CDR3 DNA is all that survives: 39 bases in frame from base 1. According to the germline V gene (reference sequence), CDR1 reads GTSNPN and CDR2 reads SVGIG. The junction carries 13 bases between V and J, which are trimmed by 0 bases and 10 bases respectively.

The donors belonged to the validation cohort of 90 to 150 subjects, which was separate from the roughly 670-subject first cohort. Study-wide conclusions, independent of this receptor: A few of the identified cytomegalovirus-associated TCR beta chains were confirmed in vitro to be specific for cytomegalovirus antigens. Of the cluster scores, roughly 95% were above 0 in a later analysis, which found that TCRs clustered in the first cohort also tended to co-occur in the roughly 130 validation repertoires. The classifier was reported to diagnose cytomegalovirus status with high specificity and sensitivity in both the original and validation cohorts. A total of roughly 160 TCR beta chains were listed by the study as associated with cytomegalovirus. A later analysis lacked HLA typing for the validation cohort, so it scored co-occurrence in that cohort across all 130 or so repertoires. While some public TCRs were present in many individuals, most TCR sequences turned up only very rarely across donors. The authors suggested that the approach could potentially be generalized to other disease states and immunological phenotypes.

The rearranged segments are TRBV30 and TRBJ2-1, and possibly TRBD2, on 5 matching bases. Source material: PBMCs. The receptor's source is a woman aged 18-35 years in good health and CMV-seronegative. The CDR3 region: CAWSVVWEREQFF. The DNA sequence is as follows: TGTGCCTGGAGTGTCGTGTGGGAGAGGGAGCAGTTCTTC.